The sequence of this T cell receptor (beta chain) was determined in a study of identical twins. The table lists this clonotype with many counts. Each CDR3 protein is one row after TCRdb ran MiXCR on the 5' RACE reads. The sample carries hundreds of thousands of distinct CDR3 sequences, around 12% recorded once. This CDR3 comprises 16 residues. V lost 1 base and J lost 4, with 17 bases in between. The germline gives CDR1 SGHDT, CDR2 YYEEEE. The sample was also reused in another study, on yellow fever vaccine responses in identical twins.

The material sequenced was PBMCs. The chain uses TRBV5-6 and TRBJ2-5; D may correspond to TRBD1 or TRBD2 (5 bases each). The TCR was taken from a woman aged 18-29 years in good health. CDR3 coding DNA: TGTGCCAGCAGCTTGCCAGGGACCCAAAGTGTAGAGACCCAGTACTTC. It specifies CASSLPGTQSVETQYF.